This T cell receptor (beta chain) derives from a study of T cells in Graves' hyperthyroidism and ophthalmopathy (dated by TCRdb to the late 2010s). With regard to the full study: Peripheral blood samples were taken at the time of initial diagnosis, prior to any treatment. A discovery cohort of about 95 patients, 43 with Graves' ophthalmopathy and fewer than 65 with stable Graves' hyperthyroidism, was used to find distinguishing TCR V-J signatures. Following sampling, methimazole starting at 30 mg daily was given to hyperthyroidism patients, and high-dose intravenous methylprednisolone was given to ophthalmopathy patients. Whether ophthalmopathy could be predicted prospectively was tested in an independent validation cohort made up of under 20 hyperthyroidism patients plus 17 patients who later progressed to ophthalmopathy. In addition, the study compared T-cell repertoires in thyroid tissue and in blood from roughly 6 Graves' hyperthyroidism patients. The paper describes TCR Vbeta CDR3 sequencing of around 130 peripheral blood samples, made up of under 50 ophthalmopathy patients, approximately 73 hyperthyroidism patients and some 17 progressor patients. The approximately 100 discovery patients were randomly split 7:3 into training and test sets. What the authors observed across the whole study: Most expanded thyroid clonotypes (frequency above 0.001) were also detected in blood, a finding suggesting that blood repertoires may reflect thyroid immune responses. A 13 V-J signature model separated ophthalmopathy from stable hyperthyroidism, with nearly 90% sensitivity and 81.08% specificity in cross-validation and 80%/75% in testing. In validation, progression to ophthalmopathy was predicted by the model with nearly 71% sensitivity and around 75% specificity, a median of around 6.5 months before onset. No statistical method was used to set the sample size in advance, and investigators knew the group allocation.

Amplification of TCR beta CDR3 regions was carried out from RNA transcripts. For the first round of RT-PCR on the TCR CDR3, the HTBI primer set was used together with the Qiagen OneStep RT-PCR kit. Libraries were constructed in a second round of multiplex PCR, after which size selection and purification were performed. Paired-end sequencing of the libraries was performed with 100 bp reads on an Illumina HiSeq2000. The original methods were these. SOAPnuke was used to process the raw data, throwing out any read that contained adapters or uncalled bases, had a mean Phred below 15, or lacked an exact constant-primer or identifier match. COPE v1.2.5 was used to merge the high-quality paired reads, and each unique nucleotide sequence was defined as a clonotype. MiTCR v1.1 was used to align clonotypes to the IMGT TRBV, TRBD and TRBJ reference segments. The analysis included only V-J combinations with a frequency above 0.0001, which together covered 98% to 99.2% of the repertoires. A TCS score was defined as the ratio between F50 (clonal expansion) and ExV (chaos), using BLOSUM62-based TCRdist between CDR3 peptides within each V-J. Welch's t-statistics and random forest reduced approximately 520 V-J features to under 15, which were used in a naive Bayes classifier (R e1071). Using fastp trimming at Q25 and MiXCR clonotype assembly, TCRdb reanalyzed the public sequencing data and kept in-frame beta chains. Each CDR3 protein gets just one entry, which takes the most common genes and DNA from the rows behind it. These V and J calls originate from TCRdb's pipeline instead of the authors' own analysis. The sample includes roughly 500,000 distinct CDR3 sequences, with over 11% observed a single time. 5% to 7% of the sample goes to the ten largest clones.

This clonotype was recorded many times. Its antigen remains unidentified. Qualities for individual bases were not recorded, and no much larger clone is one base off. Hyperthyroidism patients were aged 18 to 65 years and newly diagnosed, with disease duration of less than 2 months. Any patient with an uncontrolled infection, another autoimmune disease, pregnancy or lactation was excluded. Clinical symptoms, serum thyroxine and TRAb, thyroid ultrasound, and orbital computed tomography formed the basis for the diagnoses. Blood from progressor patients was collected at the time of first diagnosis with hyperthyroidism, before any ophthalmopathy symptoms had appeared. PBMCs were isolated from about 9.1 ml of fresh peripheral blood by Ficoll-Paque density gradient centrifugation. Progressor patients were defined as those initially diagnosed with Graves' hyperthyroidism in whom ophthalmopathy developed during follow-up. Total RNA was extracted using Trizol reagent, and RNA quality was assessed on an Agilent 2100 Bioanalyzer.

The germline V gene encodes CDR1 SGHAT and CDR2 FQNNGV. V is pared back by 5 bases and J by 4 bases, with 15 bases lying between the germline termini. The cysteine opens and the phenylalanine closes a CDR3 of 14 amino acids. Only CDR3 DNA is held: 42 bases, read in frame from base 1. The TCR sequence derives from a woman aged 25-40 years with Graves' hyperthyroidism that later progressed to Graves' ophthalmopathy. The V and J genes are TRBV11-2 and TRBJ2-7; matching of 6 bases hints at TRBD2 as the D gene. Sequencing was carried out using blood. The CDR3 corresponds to CASSHGLARYEQYF. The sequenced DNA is TGTGCCAGCAGCCACGGGCTAGCGAGGTACGAGCAGTACTTC. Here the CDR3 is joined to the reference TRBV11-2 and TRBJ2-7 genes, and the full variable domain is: EAGVAQSPRYKIIEKRQSVAFWCNPISGHATLYWYQQILGQGPKLLIQFQNNGVVDDSQLPKDRFSAERLKGVDSTLKIQPAKLEDSAVYLCASSHGLARYEQYFGPGTRLTVT.